Listed below are T cell receptor beta chains from one sample, sequenced in a study of control samples from healthy donors and cancer patients. Method: immunoSEQ multiplex PCR; TCRdb's copy keeps in-frame clones and lacks some. The sample yields about 140,000 clones, roughly 92% seen once. Sequencing was done on a sample of blood. These receptors were taken from a young man in good health. Each CDR3 is given with its conserved first and last residue. A D gene is named only where the DNA matches it firmly. Some rows have no size entry. The others give once, few or many, or a class for an expanded clone.

D: TRBD1
V: TRBV28
size: NA
length: 14
J: TRBJ1-4
DNA: TGTGCCAGCAGGTTGACAGGGTTATTCGAAAAACTGTTTTTT
CDR3: CASRLTGLFEKLFF

D: NA
V: TRBV28
size: NA
length: 14
J: TRBJ1-5
DNA: TGTGCCAGCAGTTTCCCTGAGGGGTACCAGCCCCAGCATTTT
CDR3: CASSFPEGYQPQHF

D: NA
V: TRBV6-2/TRBV6-3
size: NA
length: 14
J: TRBJ1-3
DNA: TGTGCCAGCAGTTACGGAGTATCTGGAAACACCATATATTTT
CDR3: CASSYGVSGNTIYF

D: NA
V: TRBV2
size: NA
length: 13
J: TRBJ2-7
DNA: TGTGCCAGCAGTCTGTCAGACTTCTACGAGCAGTACTTC
CDR3: CASSLSDFYEQYF

D: TRBD1
V: TRBV7-2
size: NA
length: 16
J: TRBJ2-7
DNA: TGTGCCAGCAGCTTTAACCGGGACAGGGGTATCCACGAGCAGTACTTC
CDR3: CASSFNRDRGIHEQYF

D: TRBD2
V: TRBV13
size: NA
length: 14
J: TRBJ2-1
DNA: TGTGCCAGCAGCGAGAGTAGCGGGAGTTCTGAGCAGTTCTTC
CDR3: CASSESSGSSEQFF

D: NA
V: TRBV24-1
size: NA
length: 12
J: TRBJ2-2
DNA: TGTGCCACCAGTGACAGGACCGGGGAGCTGTTTTTT
CDR3: CATSDRTGELFF

D: NA
V: TRBV7-9
size: NA
length: 15
J: TRBJ2-1
DNA: TGTGCCAGCAGCTTAGGTAGTGGACTCTACAATGAGCAGTTCTTC
CDR3: CASSLGSGLYNEQFF

D: NA
V: TRBV14
size: NA
length: 15
J: TRBJ2-7
DNA: TGTGCCAGCAGCCGAGAACAGATCGGACGAGGCGAGCAGTACTTC
CDR3: CASSREQIGRGEQYF

D: NA
V: TRBV7-9
size: once
length: 11
J: TRBJ1-1
DNA: TGTGCCAGCGCCTTTCGGACTGAAGCTTTCTTT
CDR3: CASAFRTEAFF

D: NA
V: TRBV9
size: NA
length: 14
J: TRBJ2-1
DNA: TGTGCCAGCAGCGTCGGCGGGACCCTCAATGAGCAGTTCTTC
CDR3: CASSVGGTLNEQFF

D: NA
V: TRBV7-9
size: NA
length: 11
J: TRBJ2-1
DNA: TGTGCCAGCAGCAACGTGGATGAGCAGTTCTTC
CDR3: CASSNVDEQFF

D: TRBD1
V: TRBV5-1
size: NA
length: 14
J: TRBJ2-7
DNA: TGCGCCAGCAGCTTCTCCGGGACAGGGTACGAGCAGTACTTC
CDR3: CASSFSGTGYEQYF

D: TRBD1
V: TRBV7-9
size: NA
length: 15
J: TRBJ2-5
DNA: TGTGCCAGCAGCTTAGGACAGGGGGCTAAAGAGACCCAGTACTTC
CDR3: CASSLGQGAKETQYF

D: TRBD2
V: TRBV7-3
size: once
length: 16
J: TRBJ2-3
DNA: TGTGCCAGCAGCCCCAACGGACTAGCGGGGATTAATACGCAGTATTTT
CDR3: CASSPNGLAGINTQYF

D: NA
V: TRBV28
size: NA
length: 15
J: TRBJ1-2
DNA: TGTGCCAGCAGTCCCATTGGGGGGGCCAACTATGGCTACACCTTC
CDR3: CASSPIGGANYGYTF

D: NA
V: TRBV5-6
size: NA
length: 15
J: TRBJ1-4
DNA: TGTGCCAGCAGCTTAAAGGGGGGGACTAATGAAAAACTGTTTTTT
CDR3: CASSLKGGTNEKLFF

D: TRBD1
V: TRBV4-2
size: NA
length: 18
J: TRBJ2-2
DNA: TGTGCCAGCAGCCATCTTCTCCGGGACAGGGGTGCCACCGGGGAGCTGTTTTTT
CDR3: CASSHLLRDRGATGELFF

D: NA
V: TRBV3-1/TRBV3-2
size: NA
length: 12
J: TRBJ2-1
DNA: TGTGCCAGCAGCAATCTTTACAATGAGCAGTTCTTC
CDR3: CASSNLYNEQFF

D: TRBD1
V: TRBV4-1
size: NA
length: 17
J: TRBJ1-6
DNA: TGCGCCAGCAGCGGCTCGCCGGACAGGGGGCTTAATTCACCCCTCCACTTT
CDR3: CASSGSPDRGLNSPLHF

D: NA
V: TRBV7-6
size: NA
length: 16
J: TRBJ2-7
DNA: TGTGCCAGCAGCTTAGCGGGGGCGGGACCCTTCTACGAGCAGTACTTC
CDR3: CASSLAGAGPFYEQYF

D: TRBD2
V: TRBV25-1
size: once
length: 14
J: TRBJ2-3
DNA: TGTGCCAGCAGTCGAACTAGCGGCACAGATACGCAGTATTTT
CDR3: CASSRTSGTDTQYF

D: NA
V: TRBV6-5
size: NA
length: 14
J: TRBJ1-2
DNA: TGTGCCAGCAGTTACCGAGAAATCAACTATGGCTACACCTTC
CDR3: CASSYREINYGYTF

D: NA
V: TRBV7-9
size: NA
length: 12
J: TRBJ2-1
DNA: TGTGCCAGCAGTTTAGCTCCCGATGAGCAGTTCTTC
CDR3: CASSLAPDEQFF

D: NA
V: TRBV4-1
size: NA
length: 13
J: TRBJ2-1
DNA: TGCGCCAGCAGCCCGTACACCCTCAATGAGCAGTTCTTC
CDR3: CASSPYTLNEQFF

D: NA
V: TRBV18
size: NA
length: 14
J: TRBJ2-5
DNA: TGTGCCAGCTCACCTAGAGGGGACGGCGAGACCCAGTACTTC
CDR3: CASSPRGDGETQYF

D: NA
V: TRBV28
size: NA
length: 15
J: TRBJ1-5
DNA: TGTGCCAGCAATCCACCGGGGGGTGTTTTGCAGCCCCAGCATTTT
CDR3: CASNPPGGVLQPQHF

D: NA
V: TRBV6-5
size: few
length: 13
J: TRBJ1-1
DNA: TGTGCCAGCAGATCAATGATTCCTACTGAAGCTTTCTTT
CDR3: CASRSMIPTEAFF

D: NA
V: TRBV5-4
size: NA
length: 11
J: TRBJ2-1
DNA: TGTGCAAGCTTGGGGAATAATGAGCAGTTCTTC
CDR3: CASLGNNEQFF

D: NA
V: TRBV5-4
size: NA
length: 14
J: TRBJ2-5
DNA: TGTGCCAGCTCCTGGGAAATAGAAGGCGGGACCCAGTACTTC
CDR3: CASSWEIEGGTQYF

D: NA
V: TRBV20-1
size: NA
length: 11
J: TRBJ2-1
DNA: TGCAGTGGTTTCTTCGTTAATGAGCAGTTCTTC
CDR3: CSGFFVNEQFF

D: NA
V: TRBV28
size: NA
length: 14
J: TRBJ1-1
DNA: TGTGCCAGCAGTCCAATAATCAGGGGTACTGAAGCTTTCTTT
CDR3: CASSPIIRGTEAFF

D: NA
V: TRBV11-3
size: NA
length: 14
J: TRBJ2-7
DNA: TGTGCCAGCAGCTTGGTCAGGTCCTTCGGCGAGCAGTACTTC
CDR3: CASSLVRSFGEQYF

D: NA
V: TRBV23-1
size: NA
length: 17
J: TRBJ1-1
DNA: TGCGCCAGCAGTCAATGGGCCCGGGGTTTAACGAACACTGAAGCTTTCTTT
CDR3: CASSQWARGLTNTEAFF

D: NA
V: TRBV9
size: NA
length: 16
J: TRBJ2-2
DNA: TGTGCCAGCAGCGTGGGGCAGGGGACGAACACCGGGGAGCTGTTTTTT
CDR3: CASSVGQGTNTGELFF

D: NA
V: TRBV19
size: NA
length: 13
J: TRBJ1-1
DNA: TGTGCCAGTAGACTGTCAGGGAACACTGAAGCTTTCTTT
CDR3: CASRLSGNTEAFF

D: NA
V: TRBV28
size: NA
length: 14
J: TRBJ1-1
DNA: TGTGCCAGCAGTTTTCTAAGTTATAACACTGAAGCTTTCTTT
CDR3: CASSFLSYNTEAFF

D: NA
V: TRBV15
size: NA
length: 15
J: TRBJ1-4
DNA: TGTGCCACCAGCAGAGGTGGACAGACTAATGAAAAACTGTTTTTT
CDR3: CATSRGGQTNEKLFF

D: TRBD1
V: TRBV2
size: NA
length: 15
J: TRBJ1-4
DNA: TGTGCCAGCATCCCCCTCAGGGGGAGGAGGGAAAAACTGTTTTTT
CDR3: CASIPLRGRREKLFF

D: NA
V: TRBV18
size: NA
length: 14
J: TRBJ2-2
DNA: TGTGCCAGCTCATCGGGACAGAACACCGGGGAGCTGTTTTTT
CDR3: CASSSGQNTGELFF

D: TRBD2
V: TRBV11-3
size: NA
length: 16
J: TRBJ2-1
DNA: TGTGCCAGCAGCCGACTAGCGTGGAGCTCCTACAATGAGCAGTTCTTC
CDR3: CASSRLAWSSYNEQFF